This T cell receptor beta chain was retrieved from a study of graft-versus-host responses after intestinal transplantation. Concerning this clone itself: No antigen is known for it.

Measured with immunoSEQ multiplex PCR; TCRdb has only the in-frame clones, and not every one. The table has about 64,000 clones, 90% seen once. This CDR3 spans 13 amino acids. CDR1 and CDR2 from the germline V gene are MNHEY and SMNVEV (reference sequence). Trimming cost V 3 bases and J 7 bases, with 10 bases left between them. This TCR was sampled from a human donor who was the organ donor for an intestinal transplant. Sequencing used unstimulated CD8+ T cells sorted from spleen or lymph node cells, obtained before transplant. The rearrangement uses TRBV27 and TRBJ2-1; weak D call: TRBD2 (5 bases). CDR3 nucleotides: TGTGCCAGCAGTTTCGGACCGGGGAATGAGCAGTTCTTC. This translates into CASSFGPGNEQFF.